Listed below are T cell receptor beta chains from one sample, sequenced in a study of blood T cells in healthy people across ages. TCRdb used MiXCR to reprocess the 5' RACE reads, holding one entry per CDR3 protein. This table holds 1.8 million or so distinct CDR3 sequences, about 39% found once. The specimen was blood. The receptors stem from a human donor in good health. The CDR3 runs from the conserved cysteine through the conserved F or W. The order of the fields is V gene, D gene, clone size, J gene, CDR3 DNA, CDR3 protein. A D gene is named only where the DNA matches it firmly. Some rows have no size entry. The others give once, few or many, or a class for an expanded clone.

V gene: TRBV4-1; D gene: -; clone size: few; J gene: TRBJ2-5; CDR3 DNA: TGCGCCAGTGCCTTGGGAGCCGGGGAGACCCAGTACTTC; CDR3 protein: CASALGAGETQYF
V gene: TRBV7-3; D gene: -; clone size: -; J gene: TRBJ2-6; CDR3 DNA: TGTGCCAGCAGCCCCCGTAACCGGGGGGCCAACGTCCTGACTTTC; CDR3 protein: CASSPRNRGANVLTF
V gene: TRBV20-1; D gene: TRBD1; clone size: once; J gene: TRBJ2-3; CDR3 DNA: TGCAGTGCCACTATCGACAGGGGGAGTCACGATACGCAGTATTTT; CDR3 protein: CSATIDRGSHDTQYF
V gene: TRBV7-9; D gene: -; clone size: few; J gene: TRBJ2-7; CDR3 DNA: TGTGCCAGCAGCTTAGTATCGGGGGCCTACGAACAGGGAACGTTCTACGAGCAGTACTTC; CDR3 protein: CASSLVSGAYEQGTFYEQYF
V gene: TRBV10-3; D gene: -; clone size: few; J gene: TRBJ2-1; CDR3 DNA: TGTGCCATCAGTGAGCCCGGGGGGCCGAGAAATGAGCAGTTCTTC; CDR3 protein: CAISEPGGPRNEQFF
V gene: TRBV7-2; D gene: -; clone size: -; J gene: TRBJ2-1; CDR3 DNA: TGTGCCAGCAGCTTATTGGGGATAGATGAGCAGTTCTTC; CDR3 protein: CASSLLGIDEQFF
V gene: TRBV9; D gene: -; clone size: few; J gene: TRBJ2-7; CDR3 DNA: TGTGCCAGCAGCGTAGCGGGAGACGGGCGGTCCTACGAGCAGTACTTC; CDR3 protein: CASSVAGDGRSYEQYF
V gene: TRBV12-5; D gene: -; clone size: -; J gene: TRBJ1-5; CDR3 DNA: TGTGCTAGTGGTTTCGACATAGATCAGCCCCAGCATTTT; CDR3 protein: CASGFDIDQPQHF
V gene: TRBV3-1; D gene: -; clone size: -; J gene: TRBJ2-7; CDR3 DNA: TGTGCCAGCAGCCAAATTACTGCGGGGGAGCAGTACTTC; CDR3 protein: CASSQITAGEQYF
V gene: TRBV20-1; D gene: -; clone size: -; J gene: TRBJ2-3; CDR3 DNA: TGCAGTGCTAGGAAGTGGGGAGCTAGCACAGATACGCAGTATTTT; CDR3 protein: CSARKWGASTDTQYF
V gene: TRBV5-1; D gene: -; clone size: many; J gene: TRBJ2-3; CDR3 DNA: TGCGCCAGCAGCCTGGCGGAGAGCACAGATACGCAGTATTTT; CDR3 protein: CASSLAESTDTQYF
V gene: TRBV6-2/TRBV6-3; D gene: -; clone size: -; J gene: TRBJ1-5; CDR3 DNA: TGTGCCAGCAGTTACCATCCGAAGTTAGGTCCGAAGAATCAGCCCCAGCATTTT; CDR3 protein: CASSYHPKLGPKNQPQHF
V gene: TRBV7-2; D gene: -; clone size: -; J gene: TRBJ2-1; CDR3 DNA: TGTGCCAGCACCCTGGGCGCTAGCTCCTACAATGAGCAGTTCTTC; CDR3 protein: CASTLGASSYNEQFF
V gene: TRBV9; D gene: TRBD2; clone size: once; J gene: TRBJ2-1; CDR3 DNA: TGTGCCAGCAGCGTCGGAGGGGACTATTACAATGAGCAGTTCTTC; CDR3 protein: CASSVGGDYYNEQFF
V gene: TRBV7-8; D gene: TRBD1; clone size: -; J gene: TRBJ2-3; CDR3 DNA: TGTGCCAGCAGTCACACGGGGACAGGGGGCATAGATACGCAGTATTTT; CDR3 protein: CASSHTGTGGIDTQYF
V gene: TRBV6-1; D gene: TRBD1; clone size: many; J gene: TRBJ2-7; CDR3 DNA: TGTGCCAGCAGTGAAGGGGACAGCTCCTACGAGCAGTACTTC; CDR3 protein: CASSEGDSSYEQYF
V gene: TRBV4-1; D gene: TRBD1; clone size: few; J gene: TRBJ1-5; CDR3 DNA: TGCGCCAGCAGCCAAGGTGGGACAGGGGGCGCAGGAAACAATCAGCCCCAGCATTTT; CDR3 protein: CASSQGGTGGAGNNQPQHF
V gene: TRBV5-5; D gene: -; clone size: -; J gene: TRBJ2-1; CDR3 DNA: TGTGCCAGCAGCTATCCTGTGGGCGCTAATGAGCAGTTCTTC; CDR3 protein: CASSYPVGANEQFF
V gene: TRBV6-5; D gene: -; clone size: -; J gene: TRBJ2-1; CDR3 DNA: TGTGCCAGCGCATACCAACTGGGGGGTTTTCCGTTCTTC; CDR3 protein: CASAYQLGGFPFF
V gene: TRBV5-1; D gene: -; clone size: -; J gene: TRBJ1-2; CDR3 DNA: TGCGCCAGCAGCCCCCATCTTGACGGGGGATGGGGTGGCTACACCTTC; CDR3 protein: CASSPHLDGGWGGYTF
V gene: TRBV11-1; D gene: TRBD1; clone size: once; J gene: TRBJ2-7; CDR3 DNA: TGTGCCAGCAGCCGCTGGACAGGGTCTCAGAGCGAGCAGTACTTC; CDR3 protein: CASSRWTGSQSEQYF
V gene: TRBV5-1; D gene: -; clone size: -; J gene: TRBJ1-4; CDR3 DNA: TGCGCCAGCAGCTTGAGGGTCGGCGGAGGAGAAAAACTGTTTTTT; CDR3 protein: CASSLRVGGGEKLFF
V gene: TRBV7-2; D gene: -; clone size: -; J gene: TRBJ1-5; CDR3 DNA: TGTGCCAGCAGCTTGTATGGGAATAGGGAGCCCCAGCATTTT; CDR3 protein: CASSLYGNREPQHF
V gene: TRBV5-1; D gene: -; clone size: once; J gene: TRBJ2-1; CDR3 DNA: TGCGCCAGCAGCTTGGGGGCCTTTTCGGATGAGCAGTTCTTC; CDR3 protein: CASSLGAFSDEQFF
V gene: TRBV11-2; D gene: -; clone size: -; J gene: TRBJ1-2; CDR3 DNA: TGTGCCAGCAGCTTAGGATTCAGGACAGCGTATGGCTACACCTTC; CDR3 protein: CASSLGFRTAYGYTF
V gene: TRBV10-3; D gene: -; clone size: -; J gene: TRBJ2-7; CDR3 DNA: TGTGCCTCCCAGCCCCACAGGGAAGGTGACGACGAGCAGTACTTC; CDR3 protein: CASQPHREGDDEQYF
V gene: TRBV7-9; D gene: -; clone size: -; J gene: TRBJ1-1; CDR3 DNA: TGTGCCAGCATCGTTTTTGGAGCCGGGAGGTTTAACACTGAAGCTTTCTTT; CDR3 protein: CASIVFGAGRFNTEAFF
V gene: TRBV27; D gene: -; clone size: few; J gene: TRBJ2-7; CDR3 DNA: TGTGCCAGCAGTCCGAAGGCCCCGAGCTCCTACGAGCAGTACTTC; CDR3 protein: CASSPKAPSSYEQYF